The rows below give T cell receptor beta chains drawn from one sample of a study of CD4+ T cells in melanoma. The table came from immunoSEQ multiplex PCR; TCRdb's copy has only in-frame clones and leaves some out. This table has over 8,000 clones, about 72% appearing once. The sequenced sample consisted of cells from a culture (not recorded whether cultured in vitro). The receptors were gathered from a human donor with melanoma. Both conserved end residues are trimmed from each CDR3. The size entry is marked missing in some rows and otherwise reads once, few, many or a size class.

V gene,clone size,CDR3 protein
TRBV7-2,medium-sized,ASSFLANYGYT
TRBV5-4,few,ASSLPRQGPPEAF
TRBV2,few,ASSEELGPDQPQH
TRBV30,-,AWSVRRGRSEKLF
TRBV11-2,large,ASSSITSGNTIY
TRBV7-2,-,ASSQATSGGTGELF
TRBV7-9,-,ASSFDSPSTDTQY
TRBV2,-,AIWTGAYEQY
TRBV27,-,ASSQSRGSGNTIY
TRBV5-1,-,ASSEGLEREAF
TRBV19,-,ASSIRDTYSNQPQH
TRBV7-9,-,ASSLRGQVGTDTQY
TRBV2,few,ASSTGRSVYGYT
TRBV11-2,-,ARKGQGSDTQY
TRBV6-6,-,ASSDRTEMNTEAF
TRBV5-4,once,ASSLGQGGFAVYGYT
TRBV5-1,-,ASSLDPGAGPDTQY
TRBV6-6,-,ASSYQYTQNGYT
TRBV6-1,once,ASSEEGTGNEKLF
TRBV5-1,-,ASSLAAGGNYGYT
TRBV5-4,-,ASRFAGSPAYEQY
TRBV2,-,ASTLGGVSSYNEQF
TRBV2,-,ASSEMDRGLFEQY
TRBV6-5,-,ASSYRGQGYEQY
TRBV18,-,ASSPLQGNEKLF
TRBV7-3,-,ASSFVGGLETQY
TRBV7-9,few,ASSHGSGGEDTQY
TRBV11-3,-,ASSGGPGSYNEQF
TRBV9,-,ASSPRAGGETQY
TRBV7-3,-,ASSLTRLETQY
TRBV29-1,-,SGSRRQETQY
TRBV2,few,ASSAWLGTEAF
TRBV27,-,ASSPGSYGYT
TRBV4-1,-,ASSQDWNANTEAF
TRBV2,-,ASSEAQGTYEQY
TRBV7-2,-,ASSLVRRFGGPSTEQY
TRBV5-1,-,ASSFRLAGAYNEQF
TRBV6-5,-,ASSRRGGEGEQY
TRBV15,-,ATSKRTRQETQY
TRBV11-3,few,ASSLDSNEQF
TRBV2,-,ASKGGLNEKLF
TRBV7-6,-,ASSATRVSSGNTIY
TRBV27,-,ASSLGTGGMMDNQPQH
TRBV5-1,few,ASSLDHMGYT
TRBV30,-,ACGTAIYEQY
TRBV6-6,once,AGGGSSYNEQF
TRBV2,few,ASSATGLGYEQY
TRBV6-1,-,ASSRDRMNTEAF
TRBV5-6,-,ASSLLGQGSGNTIY
TRBV27,-,ASSPTLWGGMRQF
TRBV2,-,ASSVQVTQTGELF
TRBV7-2,once,ASSDNGRDSGNTIY
TRBV14,-,ASSQGAYYGYT
TRBV7-9,-,ASSLEARVWQF
TRBV4-2,-,ASSLQGGTGETQY
TRBV10-2,few,ASRETAGEARLT
TRBV30,-,AWSSAATNEKLF
TRBV13,-,ASSPTGGANVLT